The 23 T cell receptor beta chains below come from one sample, sequenced in a study of cytomegalovirus exposure and HLA in healthy donors. The PCR used 60 Vbeta and 13 Jbeta primers. Assay: immunoSEQ multiplex PCR; the TCRdb copy retains only in-frame clones and omits some. The repertoire holds some 140,000 clones, with roughly three quarters as singletons. Sequences were obtained from PBMCs. The source of these receptors is a young woman in good health and CMV-seronegative.

The chain couples TRBV13 to TRBJ2-2; D gene uncertain. The CDR3 sequence is 15 residues long. V shed 5 bases and J shed 1 base, with 11 bases lying between them. The germline CDR1 and CDR2 sequences are PRHDT and FYEKMQ (reference sequence). CDR3 sequence: CASSPVAGNTGELFF. DNA for the CDR3: TGTGCCAGCAGCCCGGTCGCAGGGAACACCGGGGAGCTGTTTTTT.

The CDR3: CASSWPDREGYNEQFF. In DNA, the CDR3 is TGTGCCAGCAGCTGGCCCGACAGGGAAGGGTACAATGAGCAGTTCTTC. V and J are TRBV7-8 and TRBJ2-1; 7 nucleotides match TRBD1. CDR1 and CDR2 from the germline V gene are SGHVS and FQNEAQ. The CDR3 sequence is 16 residues long. V gave up 4 bases and J gave up 4 bases; unmatched junction bases: 10.

This rearrangement joins TRBV28 to TRBJ1-4; 8 bases are shared with TRBD1. Trimming took 6 bases from V and 4 from J; bases not matched to a gene: 4. In germline, CDR1 is MDHEN, CDR2 SYDVKM. CDR3 length equals 14 residues. The DNA of the CDR3 is TGTGCCAGCAGATTGACAGGGGATAATGAAAAACTGTTTTTT. It specifies CASRLTGDNEKLFF.

V gene TRBV6-5 combines with J gene TRBJ2-1, with 7 bases aligning to TRBD1. Looked up from germline, CDR1 is MNHEY and CDR2 is SVGAGI. With V trimmed by 4 bases and J by 4 bases, 1 base remained unmatched. The CDR3 loop spans 13 amino acids. CDR3 amino acids: CASSLTGYNEQFF. CDR3 DNA: TGTGCCAGCAGTTTGACAGGGTACAATGAGCAGTTCTTC.

The chain joins TRBV5-1 to TRBJ2-5; tentative D call: TRBD2 (6 bases). This CDR3 region has 18 residues. The germline gives CDR1 SGHRS, CDR2 YFSETQ. V was pared by 2 bases and J by 6 bases, with 26 bases between. The CDR3 sequence is CASSFIPTPPPGVKTQYF. The DNA for the CDR3 is TGCGCCAGCAGCTTTATCCCTACCCCACCCCCGGGAGTAAAGACCCAGTACTTC.

The chain recombines TRBV5-8 with TRBJ1-2; 8 bases agree with TRBD1. Unmatched junction bases numbered 9, after V lost 4 bases and J lost 7 bases. Germline CDR1 reads SGHTS; CDR2 reads YDEGEE. The CDR3 length is 14 residues. CDR3 coding DNA: TGTGCCAGCAGCCCGGACAGGGCGAAGGGTGGCTACACCTTC. It yields the protein CASSPDRAKGGYTF.

The DNA of the CDR3 is TGTGCCAGCAGTGGGGGGACAGTTCCCTACGAGCAGTACTTC. Protein: CASSGGTVPYEQYF. This chain connects TRBV6-1 to TRBJ2-7; 7 positions match TRBD1. Germline CDR1 reads MNHNS; CDR2 reads SASEGT. The length of the CDR3 is 14 residues. Losses at the gene ends were 4 bases for V and 2 bases for J; bases not matched to a gene: 5.

This clone appeared once. The rearrangement uses TRBV5-1 and TRBJ2-7; 7 bases fit TRBD1. The CDR3 is 15 residues long. The trim removed 2 bases at V and 0 bases at J, leaving 5 bases unmatched. Germline V gene data show CDR1 as SGHRS and CDR2 as YFSETQ. The CDR3 here is CASSFLGTASYEQYF. DNA for the CDR3: TGCGCCAGCAGCTTTTTGGGGACAGCCTCCTACGAGCAGTACTTC.

This clone has just one count. The J gene is TRBJ1-2, the V gene TRBV6-6; 7 bases fit TRBD1. V shed 8 bases, J shed 7 bases, and the junction held 7 bases outside the gene matches. The CDR3 sequence is 12 residues long. In germline, CDR1 is MNHNY, CDR2 SVGAGI (reference sequence). The CDR3 reads CASRTGETGYTF. Here the CDR3 DNA reads TGTGCCAGCCGAACAGGGGAAACTGGCTACACCTTC.

The V and J genes are TRBV5-6 and TRBJ2-7; TRBD2 is a possible D gene (6 bases). Germline CDR1 reads SGHDT; CDR2 reads YYEEEE. There are 15 residues in the CDR3. Trimming removed 4 bases at V and 2 bases at J, with 16 bases between. Here the CDR3 reads CASSMGSGSAYEQYF. The CDR3 DNA is TGTGCCAGCAGCATGGGTAGCGGAAGTGCCTACGAGCAGTACTTC.

V usage is TRBV27 and J usage is TRBJ2-2, with 7 bases aligning to TRBD2. The V gene's germline CDR1 is MNHEY and CDR2 SMNVEV (reference sequence). V lost 5 bases and J lost 5; bases outside the gene matches: 8. The CDR3 extends over 15 amino acids. The CDR3 loop reads CASSPWGGSTGELFF. The CDR3 nucleotides read TGTGCCAGCAGTCCCTGGGGGGGGAGTACCGGGGAGCTGTTTTTT.

This chain uses TRBV27 with TRBJ1-1, with D unresolved. CDR1 is MNHEY and CDR2 is SMNVEV in the germline V gene (reference sequence). V was trimmed by 5 bases and J by 4 bases, leaving 17 bases between them. The CDR3 is 15 residues long. DNA for the CDR3: TGTGCCAGCAGTACCGCCGGAGGGATAGGCACTGAAGCTTTCTTT. Protein: CASSTAGGIGTEAFF.

The chain links TRBV19 to TRBJ1-1, with D possibly TRBD1 on 5 matching bases. The CDR3 length is 13 residues. CDR1 and CDR2 (germline): LNHDA, SQIVND (reference sequence). V was shortened by 3 bases and J by 6 bases, with 11 bases between the two germline ends. CDR3 protein: CASSMGLGAEAFF. The CDR3 DNA reads TGTGCCAGTAGTATGGGACTGGGGGCTGAAGCTTTCTTT. Full variable domain (remainder filled in from reference TRBV19 and TRBJ1-1): DGGITQSPKYLFRKEGQNVTLSCEQNLNHDAMYWYRQDPGQGLRLIYYSQIVNDFQKGDIAEGYSVSREKKESFPLTVTSAQKNPTAFYLCASSMGLGAEAFFGQGTRLTVV.

The gene calls are TRBV10-3 and TRBJ2-7; D may be TRBD2 (5 bases). Per germline, CDR1 ENHRY and CDR2 SYGVKD. This CDR3 contains 11 residues. V was trimmed by 8 bases and J by 4 bases, leaving 9 bases between them. The CDR3 protein is CAIGRGYEQYF. The CDR3 nucleotides are TGTGCCATCGGACGAGGGTACGAGCAGTACTTC.

The genes are TRBV7-2 and TRBJ1-5; 9 nucleotides align to TRBD1. The CDR3 consists of 16 residues. Looked up from germline, CDR1 is SGHTA and CDR2 is FQGNSA. The junction had 6 bases not matched to a gene; V was cut back by 3 bases and J by 3 bases. CDR3 region: CASSFGTGTSNQPQHF. The CDR3 region has the DNA TGTGCCAGCAGCTTTGGGACAGGGACTTCCAATCAGCCCCAGCATTTT. The full variable domain, its missing parts supplied by reference TRBV7-2 and TRBJ1-5, is GAGVSQSPSNKVTEKGKDVELRCDPISGHTALYWYRQSLGQGLEFLIYFQGNSAPDKSGLPSDRFSAERTGGSVSTLTIQRTQQEDSAVYLCASSFGTGTSNQPQHFGDGTRLSIL.

This clone has more than one count but fewer than ten. The chain uses TRBV30 and TRBJ2-3; TRBD2 matches 10 bases. The V gene end was trimmed by 8 bases and the J gene end by 6 bases; junction bases not matched to a gene: 8. CDR1 is GTSNPN, CDR2 SVGIG, per germline (reference sequence). The CDR3 length is 13 residues. The CDR3, as DNA: TGTGCCGCGACTAGCGGGCCGACGGATACGCAGTATTTT. Translating gives CAATSGPTDTQYF. The whole variable domain, remainder taken from reference TRBV30 and TRBJ2-3, is SQTIHQWPATLVQPVGSPLSLECTVEGTSNPNLYWYRQAAGRGLQLLFYSVGIGQISSEVPQNLSASRPQDRQFILSSKKLLLSDSGFYLCAATSGPTDTQYFGPGTRLTVL.

The chain couples TRBV29-1 to TRBJ2-1; perhaps TRBD2 as D (5 bases). The CDR3 contains 14 residues. Trimming removed 6 bases at V and 0 bases at J, with 12 bases between. In germline, CDR1 is SQVTM, CDR2 ANQGSEA. As DNA, the CDR3 is TGCAGCGTCCGGACTCGAAGCTCCTACAATGAGCAGTTCTTC. Translating gives CSVRTRSSYNEQFF.

The gene calls are TRBV10-2 and TRBJ1-1, with a weak D call TRBD1 (6 bases). CDR3 length: 13 amino acids. Trimming stripped 0 bases from V and 7 bases from J, with 9 bases between. Germline CDR1 WSHSY, CDR2 SAAADI. The CDR3 here is CASSESGAGEAFF. The CDR3 nucleotides read TGCGCCAGCAGTGAGTCGGGGGCGGGTGAAGCTTTCTTT.

The chain couples TRBV18 to TRBJ1-1, with TRBD1 matching 12 bases. Trimming took 6 bases from V and 3 from J; bases not matched to a gene: 8. Germline lookup yields CDR1 KGHSH and CDR2 LQKENI. This CDR3 spans 16 amino acids. CDR3 nucleotide sequence: TGTGCCAGCTCCCCGGGGACAGGGGGCGAGGACACTGAAGCTTTCTTT. Translated, it gives CASSPGTGGEDTEAFF.

This clone was detected only a few times. The genes are TRBV21-1 and TRBJ2-1; the table's D call of TRBD2 was not tested on the DNA. TRBV21-1 is listed as a pseudogene. The length of the CDR3 is 18 residues. CDR3 loop: CASSKALERILSYNEQFF. CDR3 coding DNA: TGTGCCAGCAGCAAAGCCCTTGAGCGGATCCTCTCCTACAATGAGCAGTTCTTC.

With respect to this clone: This specimen includes other DNA sequences encoding the same CDR3. The chain couples TRBV5-1 to TRBJ2-3; no clear D gene. Between the trimmed V and J ends, which lost 3 bases and 5 bases, there was a span of 4 bases. This CDR3 is built from 11 residues. CDR1 is SGHRS, CDR2 YFSETQ, per germline. The CDR3 DNA follows: TGCGCCAGCAGCTCCGTAGATACGCAGTATTTT. This gives the protein CASSSVDTQYF.

The V gene is TRBV9, the J gene TRBJ1-1; D unclear. The CDR3 is 15 residues long. CDR1 and CDR2 from the germline V gene are SGDLS and YYNGEE. The V end lost 0 bases, the J end lost 6 bases, and 15 bases lay between the germline ends. CDR3 bases: TGTGCCAGCAGCGTAGTTCCGGGGTCGACTTCTGAAGCTTTCTTT. Amino acids: CASSVVPGSTSEAFF. Full variable domain (remainder filled in from reference TRBV9 and TRBJ1-1): DSGVTQTPKHLITATGQRVTLRCSPRSGDLSVYWYQQSLDQGLQFLIQYYNGEERAKGNILERFSAQQFPDLHSELNLSSLELGDSALYFCASSVVPGSTSEAFFGQGTRLTVV.

This clone was counted only a few times. The chain uses TRBV5-1 and TRBJ1-1; TRBD1 might be the D (5 bases). The CDR3 spans 15 residues. Germline CDR1 reads SGHRS; CDR2 reads YFSETQ. V was clipped by 3 bases and J by 4 bases, with 16 bases between them. CDR3 residues: CASSSGLGGATEAFF. The DNA for the CDR3 is TGCGCCAGCAGCTCGGGTCTCGGCGGGGCCACTGAAGCTTTCTTT.